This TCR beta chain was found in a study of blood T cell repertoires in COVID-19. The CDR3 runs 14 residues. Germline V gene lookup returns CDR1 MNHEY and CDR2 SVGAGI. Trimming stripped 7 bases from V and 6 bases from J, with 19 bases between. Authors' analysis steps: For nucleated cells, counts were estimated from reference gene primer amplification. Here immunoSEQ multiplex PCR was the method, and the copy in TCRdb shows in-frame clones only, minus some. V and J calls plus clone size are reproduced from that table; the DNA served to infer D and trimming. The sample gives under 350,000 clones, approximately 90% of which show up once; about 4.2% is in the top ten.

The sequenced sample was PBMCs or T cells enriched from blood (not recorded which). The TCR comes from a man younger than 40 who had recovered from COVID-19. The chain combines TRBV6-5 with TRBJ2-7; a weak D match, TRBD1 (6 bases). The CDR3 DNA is TGTGCCAGCAACGACAGGCGGAACGTTCCCGAGCAGTACTTC. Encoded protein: CASNDRRNVPEQYF.